The rows below give T cell receptor beta chains drawn from one sample of a study of OX40 agonist ivuxolimab in advanced cancers. TCRdb keeps only in-frame clones here, not all; method: immunoSEQ multiplex PCR. The sample gives roughly 75,000 clones, 70% to 90% of which show up once; roughly 13% is in the top ten. This material consisted of CD4+ or CD8+ T cells sorted from blood, taken in a trial of the OX40 agonist ivuxolimab. All receptors come from an adult with an advanced solid tumor such as melanoma, head and neck, liver or kidney cancer. The CDR3 runs from the conserved cysteine through the conserved F or W. The D gene is left open where the match is weak. Rows give clone size only sometimes, using once, few, many, or a class for an expanded clone.

J gene	V gene	D gene	clone size	CDR3 DNA	CDR3 protein
TRBJ1-5	TRBV7-2	-	-	TGTGCCAGCAGCCAGGGAGACCGGAGCAATCAGCCCCAGCATTTT	CASSQGDRSNQPQHF
TRBJ1-5	TRBV7-2	-	few	TGTGCCAGCAGCTTACTAAGGGCTCAGCCCCAGCATTTT	CASSLLRAQPQHF
TRBJ2-7	TRBV5-6	TRBD1	-	TGTGCCAGCAGCTGGACAGGCTTCTACGAGCAGTACTTC	CASSWTGFYEQYF
TRBJ1-2	TRBV28	-	-	TGTGCCAGCAGTTTGCTGGGGGTTAGCCTTCATTCATATGGCTACACCTTC	CASSLLGVSLHSYGYTF
TRBJ2-1	TRBV7-3	-	-	TGTGCCAGCAGCGCGAACAGGGCCCAAGAGCAGTTCTTC	CASSANRAQEQFF
TRBJ1-3	TRBV6-1	-	-	TGTGCCAGCCTGCCAGGGACGACTGGAAACACCATATATTTT	CASLPGTTGNTIYF
TRBJ1-1	TRBV5-1	-	-	TGCGCCAGCAGCTTCACAACCCCTGGGTACCTGAGTGGGGCTGAAGCTTTCTTT	CASSFTTPGYLSGAEAFF
TRBJ1-4	TRBV18	TRBD1	-	TGTGCCAGCTCACCACATCAGGGGGCAAATGAAAAACTGTTTTTT	CASSPHQGANEKLFF
TRBJ1-2	TRBV7-8	-	once	TGTGCCAGCAGCTTAGAGGCAGCTCCCCTCTATGGCTACACCTTC	CASSLEAAPLYGYTF
TRBJ2-7	TRBV5-6	-	-	TGTGCCAGCAGCTTGGCCTACGAGCAGTACTTC	CASSLAYEQYF
TRBJ2-7	TRBV5-1	-	-	TGCGCCAGCAGCGCGCTCCCCCACCCCAACGAGCAGTACTTC	CASSALPHPNEQYF
TRBJ2-7	TRBV9	-	-	TGTGCCAGCAGCCCCCGTTTAGCGACCTACGAGCAGTACTTC	CASSPRLATYEQYF
TRBJ1-1	TRBV7-2	TRBD1	-	TGTGCCAGCAGCTTAGTCGGGACAGTAACTGAAGCTTTCTTT	CASSLVGTVTEAFF
TRBJ2-7	TRBV7-8	-	-	TGTGCCAGCAGCTCCTTACATCACCCTCAGGGGCGGCTGAACTACGAGCAGTACTTC	CASSSLHHPQGRLNYEQYF
TRBJ2-3	TRBV25-1	-	once	TGTGCCAGCAGTGAATATAAAGATACGCAGTATTTT	CASSEYKDTQYF
TRBJ1-1	TRBV6-5	TRBD1	-	TGTGCCAGCAGTTACGGGGGGACAGGGTCGCGAGCTTTCTTT	CASSYGGTGSRAFF
TRBJ2-1	TRBV6-1	-	-	TGTGCCAGCAGTGCGCAGGCATTCCGCGAGCAGTTCTTC	CASSAQAFREQFF
TRBJ2-1	TRBV21-1	-	-	TGTGCCAGCAGCAAAGTTCGACAGGGCTATGAGCAGTTCTTC	CASSKVRQGYEQFF
TRBJ2-1	TRBV7-9	TRBD2	-	TGTGCCAGCAGCTTAGGCCGGACTAGCGGGAGGTTGTCCTACAATGAGCAGTTCTTC	CASSLGRTSGRLSYNEQFF
TRBJ1-2	TRBV7-9	-	-	TGTGCCAGCAGCCCCCTGCGTAGCAAGGGCGCCTATGGCTACACCTTC	CASSPLRSKGAYGYTF
TRBJ2-1	TRBV5-1	-	-	TGCGCCAGCAGCCCGGACCCACAGGTGCCTTACAATGAGCAGTTCTTC	CASSPDPQVPYNEQFF
TRBJ2-7	TRBV4-1	-	-	TGCGCCAGCAGCCAAAATGAGCAGGGCTACGAGCAGTACTTC	CASSQNEQGYEQYF
TRBJ2-5	TRBV5-1	TRBD2	-	TGCGCCAGCAGCTTGAAGGCGGGGGGAGAGACCCAGTACTTC	CASSLKAGGETQYF
TRBJ2-7	TRBV7-2	TRBD2	-	TGTGCCAGCAGCCCGGGACTAGTTTACGAGCAGTACTTC	CASSPGLVYEQYF
TRBJ2-7	TRBV25-1	TRBD2	-	TGTGCCAGCAGTGTCATAGCGGGAGGTCCCAAATCCTACGAGCAGTACTTC	CASSVIAGGPKSYEQYF
TRBJ2-3	TRBV10-1	-	once	TGCGCCAGCAGTGTCCGGGGTTCGGCGGATACGCAGTATTTT	CASSVRGSADTQYF
TRBJ2-7	TRBV4-2	TRBD1	once	TGTGCCAGCAGCCAGGCCGCTACCGGGACAGGGACCTACGAGCAGTACTTC	CASSQAATGTGTYEQYF